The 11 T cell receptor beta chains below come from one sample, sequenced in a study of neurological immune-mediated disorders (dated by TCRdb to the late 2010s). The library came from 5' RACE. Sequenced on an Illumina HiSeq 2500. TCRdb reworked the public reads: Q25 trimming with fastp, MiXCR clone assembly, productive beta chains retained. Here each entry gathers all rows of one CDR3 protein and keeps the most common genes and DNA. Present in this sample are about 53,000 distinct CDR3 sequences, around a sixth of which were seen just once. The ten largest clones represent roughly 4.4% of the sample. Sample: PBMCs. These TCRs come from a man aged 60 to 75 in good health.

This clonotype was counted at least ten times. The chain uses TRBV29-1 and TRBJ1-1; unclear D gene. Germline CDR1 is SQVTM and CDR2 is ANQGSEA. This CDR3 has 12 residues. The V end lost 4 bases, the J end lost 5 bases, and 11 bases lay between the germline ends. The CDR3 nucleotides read TGCAGCGTTGTGCAAGGTTATACTGAAGCTTTCTTT. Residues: CSVVQGYTEAFF.

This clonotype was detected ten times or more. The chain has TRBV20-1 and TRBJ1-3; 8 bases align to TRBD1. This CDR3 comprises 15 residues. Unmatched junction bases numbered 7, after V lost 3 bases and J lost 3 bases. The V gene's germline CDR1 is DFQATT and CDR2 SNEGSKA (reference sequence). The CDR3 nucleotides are TGCAGTGCTAGGAAACAGGGGGGAGATGGAAACACCATATATTTT. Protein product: CSARKQGGDGNTIYF.

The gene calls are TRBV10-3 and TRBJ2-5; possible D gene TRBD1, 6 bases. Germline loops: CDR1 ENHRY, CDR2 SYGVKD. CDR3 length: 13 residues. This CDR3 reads CTISGTGKETQYF. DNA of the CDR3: TGTACAATCAGTGGTACAGGGAAAGAGACCCAGTACTTC.

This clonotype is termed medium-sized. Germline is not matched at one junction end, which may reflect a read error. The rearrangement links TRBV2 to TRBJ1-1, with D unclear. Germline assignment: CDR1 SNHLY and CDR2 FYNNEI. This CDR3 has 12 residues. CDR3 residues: CASSEGNTEAFF. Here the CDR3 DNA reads TGTGCCAGCAGCGAAGGGAACACTGAAGCTTTCTTT. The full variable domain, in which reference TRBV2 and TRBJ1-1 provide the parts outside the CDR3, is EPEVTQTPSHQVTQMGQEVILRCVPISNHLYFYWYRQILGQKVEFLVSFYNNEISEKSEIFDDQFSVERPDGSNFTLKIRSTKLEDSAMYFCASSEGNTEAFFGQGTRLTVV.

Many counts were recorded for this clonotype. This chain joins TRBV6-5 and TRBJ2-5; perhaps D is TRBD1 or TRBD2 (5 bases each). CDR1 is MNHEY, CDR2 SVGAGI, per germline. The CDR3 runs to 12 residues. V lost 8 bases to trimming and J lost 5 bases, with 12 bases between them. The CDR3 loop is CASGARGETQYF. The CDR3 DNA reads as TGTGCCAGCGGGGCAAGAGGGGAGACCCAGTACTTC.

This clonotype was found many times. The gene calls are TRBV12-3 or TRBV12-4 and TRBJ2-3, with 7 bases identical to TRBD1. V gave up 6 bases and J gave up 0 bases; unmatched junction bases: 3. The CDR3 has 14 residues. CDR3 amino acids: CASRWTGSTDTQYF. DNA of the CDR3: TGTGCCAGCAGATGGACAGGCAGCACAGATACGCAGTATTTT.

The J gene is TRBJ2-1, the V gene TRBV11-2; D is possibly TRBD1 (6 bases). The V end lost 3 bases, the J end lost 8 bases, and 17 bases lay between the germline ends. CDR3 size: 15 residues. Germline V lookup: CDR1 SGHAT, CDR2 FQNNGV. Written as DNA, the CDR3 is TGTGCCAGCAGCTTCGGGACATGTATTGAGGATGAGCAGTTCTTC. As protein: CASSFGTCIEDEQFF.

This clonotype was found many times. The DNA for the CDR3 is TGTGCCAGCAGCCCGGGCGTGGCCACTGAAGCTTTCTTT. It translates to CASSPGVATEAFF. The chain joins TRBV12-3 or TRBV12-4 to TRBJ1-1; D remains ambiguous. The length of the CDR3 is 13 residues. V lost 6 bases, J lost 4 bases, and 12 bases lay in between.

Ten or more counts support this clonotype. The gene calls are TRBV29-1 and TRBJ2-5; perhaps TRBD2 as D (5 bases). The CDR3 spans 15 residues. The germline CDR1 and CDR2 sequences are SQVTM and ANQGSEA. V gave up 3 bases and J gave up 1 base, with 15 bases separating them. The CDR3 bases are TGCAGCGTTGAGAGGCGGGCAACTCTCCAAGAGACCCAGTACTTC. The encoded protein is CSVERRATLQETQYF.

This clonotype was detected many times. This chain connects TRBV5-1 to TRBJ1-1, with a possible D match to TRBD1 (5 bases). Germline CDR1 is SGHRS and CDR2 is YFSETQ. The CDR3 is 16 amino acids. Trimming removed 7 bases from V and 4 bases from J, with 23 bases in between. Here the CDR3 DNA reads TGCGCCAGCTCGACCGCGGCAGGGTTCTTAGGCACTGAAGCTTTCTTT. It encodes CASSTAAGFLGTEAFF. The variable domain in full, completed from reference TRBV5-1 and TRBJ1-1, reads KAGVTQTPRYLIKTRGQQVTLSCSPISGHRSVSWYQQTPGQGLQFLFEYFSETQRNKGNFPGRFSGRQFSNSRSEMNVSTLELGDSALYLCASSTAAGFLGTEAFFGQGTRLTVV.

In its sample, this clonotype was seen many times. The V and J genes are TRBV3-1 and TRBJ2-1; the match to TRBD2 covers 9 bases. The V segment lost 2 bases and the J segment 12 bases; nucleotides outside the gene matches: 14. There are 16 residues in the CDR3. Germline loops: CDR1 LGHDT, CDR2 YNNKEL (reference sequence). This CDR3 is CASSQRGGGRGLRQFF. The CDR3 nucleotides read TGTGCCAGCAGCCAAAGGGGAGGCGGGAGGGGCCTCAGGCAGTTCTTC.